By its share, the clone carrying this TCR beta chain is medium-sized (0.01 to 0.1%). The antigen remains undetermined. The CDR3 loop spans 15 amino acids. The germline V gene encodes CDR1 SGHAT and CDR2 FQNNGV. V lost 3 bases and J 4 bases, leaving 13 bases between the germline ends. This record comes from a study of T cells after posttransplantation cyclophosphamide. General study results and limits: Skin or GI-infiltrating T cells shared few TRB sequences with blood. Donor-recipient repertoire similarity was low at 1-2 months, rising over year one. Recipient CMV seropositivity and CMV reactivation strongly tracked TRB clonality.

A marrow graft followed busulfan-fludarabine conditioning, with cyclophosphamide on days +3 and +4. Method: immunoSEQ multiplex PCR; TCRdb's copy keeps in-frame clones and lacks some. The table lists 2,500 to 3,000 clones, with no singletons. Sequenced material: PBMCs, taken after allogeneic stem cell transplant with posttransplant cyclophosphamide. This TCR came from a male patient between 60 and 69 years old who received an allogeneic stem cell transplant from a related donor and was CMV-positive. Some of the T cells might come from the graft donor. V gene TRBV11-2 combines with J gene TRBJ1-3, with D perhaps TRBD1 (5 bases). The CDR3 here is CASSFFQGAGNTIYF. CDR3 nucleotide sequence: TGTGCCAGCAGCTTTTTCCAGGGCGCCGGAAACACCATATATTTT.